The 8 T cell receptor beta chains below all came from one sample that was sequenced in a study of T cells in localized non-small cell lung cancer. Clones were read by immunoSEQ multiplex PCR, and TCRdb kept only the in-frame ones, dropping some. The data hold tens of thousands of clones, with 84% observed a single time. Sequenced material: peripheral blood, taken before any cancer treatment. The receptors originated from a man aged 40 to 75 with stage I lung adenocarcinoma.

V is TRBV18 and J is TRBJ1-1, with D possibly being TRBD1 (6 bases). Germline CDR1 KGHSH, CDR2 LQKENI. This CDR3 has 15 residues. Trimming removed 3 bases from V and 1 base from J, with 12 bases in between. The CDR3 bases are TGTGCCAGCTCACCTCTAGAAGGGGGGAACACTGAAGCTTTCTTT. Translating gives CASSPLEGGNTEAFF.

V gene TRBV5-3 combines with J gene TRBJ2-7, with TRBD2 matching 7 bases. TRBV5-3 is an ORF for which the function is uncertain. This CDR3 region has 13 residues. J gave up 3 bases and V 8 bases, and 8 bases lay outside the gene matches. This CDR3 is CARTGGPDYEQYF. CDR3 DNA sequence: TGTGCCAGGACGGGAGGCCCGGACTACGAGCAGTACTTC.

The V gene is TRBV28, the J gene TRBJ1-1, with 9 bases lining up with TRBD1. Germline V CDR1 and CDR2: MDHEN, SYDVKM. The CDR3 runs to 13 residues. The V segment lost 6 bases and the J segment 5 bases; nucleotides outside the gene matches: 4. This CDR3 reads CASRSGTGTEAFF. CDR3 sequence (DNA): TGTGCCAGCAGGTCCGGGACAGGGACTGAAGCTTTCTTT.

The CDR3 protein is CASSETPGGAKNIQYF. CDR3 nucleotide sequence: TGTGCCAGCAGCGAGACCCCGGGAGGAGCCAAAAACATTCAGTACTTC. The genes are TRBV7-8 and TRBJ2-4, with 7 bases matching TRBD2. Trimming took 5 bases from V and 0 from J; bases not matched to a gene: 7. From germline, CDR1 is SGHVS and CDR2 FQNEAQ. The CDR3 sequence is 16 residues long.

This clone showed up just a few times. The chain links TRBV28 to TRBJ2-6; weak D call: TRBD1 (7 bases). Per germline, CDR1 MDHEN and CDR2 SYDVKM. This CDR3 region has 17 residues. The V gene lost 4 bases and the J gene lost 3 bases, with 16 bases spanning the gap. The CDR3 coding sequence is TGTGCCAGCAGTTGGGCCTACAGGGGAGGTGGGGCCAACGTCCTGACTTTC. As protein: CASSWAYRGGGANVLTF.

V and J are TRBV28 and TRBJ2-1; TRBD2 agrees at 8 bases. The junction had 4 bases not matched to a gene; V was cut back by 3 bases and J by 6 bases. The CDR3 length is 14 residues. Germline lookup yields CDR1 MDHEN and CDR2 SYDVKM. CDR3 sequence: CASSFKRERNEQFF. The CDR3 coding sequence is TGTGCCAGCAGTTTCAAGCGGGAGCGCAATGAGCAGTTCTTC.

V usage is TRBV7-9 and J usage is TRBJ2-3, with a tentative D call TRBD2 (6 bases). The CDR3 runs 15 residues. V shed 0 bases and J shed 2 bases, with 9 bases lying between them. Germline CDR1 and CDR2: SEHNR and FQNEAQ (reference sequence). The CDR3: CASSLAGGPTDTQYF. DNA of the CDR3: TGTGCCAGCAGCTTAGCGGGGGGACCCACAGATACGCAGTATTTT.

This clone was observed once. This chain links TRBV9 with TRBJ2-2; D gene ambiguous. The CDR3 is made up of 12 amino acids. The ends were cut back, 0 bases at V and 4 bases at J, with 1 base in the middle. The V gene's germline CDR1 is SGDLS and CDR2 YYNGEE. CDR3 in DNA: TGTGCCAGCAGCGTAGGCACCGGGGAGCTGTTTTTT. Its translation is CASSVGTGELFF. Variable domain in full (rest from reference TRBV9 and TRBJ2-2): DSGVTQTPKHLITATGQRVTLRCSPRSGDLSVYWYQQSLDQGLQFLIQYYNGEERAKGNILERFSAQQFPDLHSELNLSSLELGDSALYFCASSVGTGELFFGEGSRLTVL.